This T cell receptor beta chain was documented in a study of blood T cell repertoires in COVID-19. This clone was counted a few times. The CDR3 is made up of 13 amino acids. CDR1 and CDR2 from the germline V gene are SNHLY and FYNNEI. V was clipped by 3 bases and J by 4 bases, with 10 bases between them. Profiled with immunoSEQ multiplex PCR; TCRdb holds only in-frame clones, not every one. This table has about 300,000 clones, around 90% appearing once. The sequence was collected from a young woman who had recovered from COVID-19. The genes are TRBV2 and TRBJ2-7; TRBD2 is a possible D gene (5 bases). Sequenced input: PBMCs or T cells enriched from blood (not recorded which). The CDR3 DNA reads as TGTGCCAGCAGTGAGCAGCGGTCTTACGAGCAGTACTTC. This sequence encodes CASSEQRSYEQYF.